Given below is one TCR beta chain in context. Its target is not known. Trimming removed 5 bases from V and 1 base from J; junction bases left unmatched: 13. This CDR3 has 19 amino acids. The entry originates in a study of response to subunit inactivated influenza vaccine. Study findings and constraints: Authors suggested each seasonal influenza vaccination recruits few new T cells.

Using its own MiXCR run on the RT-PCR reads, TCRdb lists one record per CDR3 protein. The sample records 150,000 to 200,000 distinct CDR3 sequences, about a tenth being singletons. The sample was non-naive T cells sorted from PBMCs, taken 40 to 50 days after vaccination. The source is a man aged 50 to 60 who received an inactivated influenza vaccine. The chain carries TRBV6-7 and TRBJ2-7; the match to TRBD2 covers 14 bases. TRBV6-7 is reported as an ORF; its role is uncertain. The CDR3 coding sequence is TGTGCCAGCAGTACGGGACTAGCGGGAGACCGCCCCTTTTCCTACGAGCAGTACTTC. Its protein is CASSTGLAGDRPFSYEQYF.